This TCR beta chain derives from a study of control samples from healthy donors and cancer patients. By share, this clone ranks as medium-sized. Clones were read by immunoSEQ multiplex PCR, and TCRdb kept only the in-frame ones, dropping some. Here the sample spans tens of thousands of clones, 92% being singletons. Germline lookup yields CDR1 ENHRY and CDR2 SYGVKD. The CDR3 has 13 amino acids. V lost 0 bases and J 3 bases, leaving 6 bases between the germline ends. Sequences were obtained from PBMCs. The V call is TRBV10-3, the J call TRBJ2-7; the D is unclear. The receptor was isolated from a man aged 40-49 years with colorectal cancer. The DNA for the CDR3 is TGTGCCATCAGTGAGTCGATGGGCTACGAGCAGTACTTC. Its translation: CAISESMGYEQYF.